The entry below gives a single T cell receptor beta chain sequence along with its context. The data derive from a study of cytomegalovirus exposure and HLA in healthy donors. Researchers ran the PCR with 60 Vbeta and 13 Jbeta primers. Assay used: immunoSEQ multiplex PCR; TCRdb lists only in-frame clones, some missing. The sample has about 160,000 clones. Germline V CDR1 and CDR2: GTSNPN, SVGIG (reference sequence). The CDR3 is 12 amino acids. V was clipped by 0 bases and J by 6 bases, with 5 bases between them. The chain couples TRBV30 to TRBJ2-2, with D uncertain. The TCR comes from a woman aged 55-75 years in good health and CMV-seronegative. The sample was PBMCs. CDR3 in amino acids: CAWSVQSGELFF. Written as DNA, the CDR3 is TGTGCCTGGAGTGTTCAGTCCGGGGAGCTGTTTTTT.